These 6 T cell receptor beta chains originate from one sample sequenced in a study of PD-1 blockade in classical Hodgkin lymphoma. TCRdb keeps only in-frame clones here, not all; method: immunoSEQ multiplex PCR. The table has about 17,000 clones, about three quarters seen once. Noted time point: cycle 4 day 1 (C4D1), after 5 to 7 weeks of nivolumab. Brentuximab vedotin exposure varied, and every patient relapsed after autologous stem cell transplantation. The authors purified CD4+ T cells from thawed PBMCs by magnetic negative selection. Sequenced here: CD4+ T cells from blood, sampled before the fourth cycle of nivolumab. The receptors originated from a human donor with classical Hodgkin lymphoma.

The V call is TRBV27, the J call TRBJ2-1; TRBD2 matches at 7 bases. Germline CDR1 and CDR2: MNHEY and SMNVEV (reference sequence). Trimming cost V 2 bases and J 8 bases; bases outside gene matches: 0. This CDR3 has 12 amino acids. CDR3 coding DNA: TGTGCCAGCAGTTTAGCGGGAGATGAGCAGTTCTTC. This encodes CASSLAGDEQFF.

There are a few counts of this clone. The rearrangement joins TRBV6-6 to TRBJ1-2; 11 nucleotides agree with TRBD1. Germline V gene sequence: CDR1 MNHNY, CDR2 SVGAGI (reference sequence). V was clipped by 6 bases and J by 5 bases; unmatched bases: 8. This CDR3 contains 15 residues. CDR3 in amino acids: CASRPGQGAEYGYTF. CDR3 nucleotide sequence: TGTGCCAGCAGACCTGGACAGGGGGCTGAGTATGGCTACACCTTC.

The chain employs TRBV7-2 and TRBJ1-2; D uncertain. This CDR3 contains 14 residues. V was shortened by 2 bases and J by 0 bases, with 7 bases between the two germline ends. The germline V gene has CDR1 SGHTA and CDR2 FQGNSA. The DNA for the CDR3 is TGTGCCAGCAGCTTATGGAACACTAACTATGGCTACACCTTC. It encodes CASSLWNTNYGYTF.

As DNA, the CDR3 is TGTGCCAGCAGTGTGTTAGATGGGAGCACAGATACGCAGTATTTT. Residues: CASSVLDGSTDTQYF. The rearrangement links TRBV27 to TRBJ2-3; no clear D. This CDR3 has 15 amino acids. V lost 5 bases, J lost 0 bases, and 12 bases lay in between. The germline V gene encodes CDR1 MNHEY and CDR2 SMNVEV (reference sequence).

In its sample, this clone ranks as medium-sized. V and J are TRBV10-3 and TRBJ1-6; D perhaps matches TRBD1 (5 bases). Per germline, CDR1 ENHRY and CDR2 SYGVKD. V lost 6 bases to trimming and J lost 8 bases, with 14 bases between them. The CDR3 is 14 residues long. The CDR3 region is CAIRGRRLDSPLHF. CDR3 DNA: TGTGCCATCAGGGGGCGCCGGTTGGATTCACCCCTCCACTTT.

This clone was seen more than once but under ten times. The rearrangement uses TRBV28 and TRBJ1-2, with TRBD1 as a possible D gene (5 bases). Germline CDR1 and CDR2: MDHEN and SYDVKM. The length of the CDR3 is 16 residues. The V end lost 1 base, the J end lost 2 bases, and 14 bases lay between the germline ends. The CDR3 reads CASSLLRRGLNYGYTF. The CDR3 DNA reads as TGTGCCAGCAGTTTATTAAGGCGGGGGTTGAACTATGGCTACACCTTC.